A selection of T cell receptor beta chains follows, all from one sample in a study of cytomegalovirus exposure and HLA in healthy donors. Assay: immunoSEQ multiplex PCR; the TCRdb copy retains only in-frame clones and omits some. The table has under 250,000 clones, 75% to 95% seen once. Sequenced sample: PBMCs. The receptors come from a woman aged 18-30 years in good health and CMV-seronegative. Each CDR3 is given with its conserved first and last residue. A D gene is named only where the DNA matches it firmly. Not all rows give a size; the values are once, few, many and, for expanded clones, a class.

CDR3,DNA,size,length,J,V,D
CASSQTSAGYNEQFF,TGTGCCAGCAGTCAGACTAGCGCCGGATACAATGAGCAGTTCTTC,.,15,TRBJ2-1,TRBV28,TRBD2
CALIRLSRSDYGYTF,TGTGCCCTAATCCGGCTCTCCCGGAGTGACTATGGCTACACCTTC,.,15,TRBJ1-2,TRBV30,.
CASSLPGGSYNEQFF,TGTGCCAGCAGTCTCCCAGGGGGCTCCTACAATGAGCAGTTCTTC,.,15,TRBJ2-1,TRBV28,TRBD1
CASSESTPGIAGNTIYF,TGCGCCAGCAGTGAGTCGACGCCAGGGATTGCTGGAAACACCATATATTTT,.,17,TRBJ1-3,TRBV10-1,.
CASSLGGGHTEAFF,TGCGCCAGCAGCTTGGGAGGGGGCCACACTGAAGCTTTCTTT,.,14,TRBJ1-1,TRBV5-1,TRBD1
CASSTTVNFYGYTF,TGTGCCAGCAGCACCACAGTTAACTTCTATGGCTACACCTTC,.,14,TRBJ1-2,TRBV7-9,.
CASSFLADTQYF,TGTGCCAGCAGTTTTCTAGCAGATACGCAGTATTTT,.,12,TRBJ2-3,TRBV28,.
CASSSTDTQYF,TGTGCCAGCTCTAGCACAGATACGCAGTATTTT,.,11,TRBJ2-3,TRBV25-1,.
CASSFRLAGGNYEQYF,TGCGCCAGCAGCTTCCGACTAGCGGGAGGGAACTACGAGCAGTACTTC,.,16,TRBJ2-7,TRBV5-1,TRBD2
CASSPRRTGGQETQYF,TGTGCCAGCAGCCCGCGAAGGACAGGGGGACAAGAGACCCAGTACTTC,.,16,TRBJ2-5,TRBV5-4,TRBD1
CASSEGTVRASEQYF,TGTGCCAGCAGTGAAGGGACAGTCCGGGCGTCCGAGCAGTACTTC,.,15,TRBJ2-7,TRBV2,.
CASSLSPGGNQPQHF,TGTGCCAGCAGTTTATCCCCCGGGGGCAATCAGCCCCAGCATTTT,once,15,TRBJ1-5,TRBV27,.
CASNPTGKNTEAFF,TGTGCCAGCAACCCGACAGGGAAGAACACTGAAGCTTTCTTT,.,14,TRBJ1-1,TRBV27,TRBD1
CASSVTYSGNTIYF,TGTGCCAGCAGTGTAACCTACTCTGGAAACACCATATATTTT,once,14,TRBJ1-3,TRBV27,.
CASSVLPGQGSVNSNQPQHF,TGCGCCAGCAGCGTCCTCCCGGGACAGGGATCAGTTAATAGCAATCAGCCCCAGCATTTT,once,20,TRBJ1-5,TRBV5-1,TRBD1
CASRPEGGNSYEQYF,TGTGCCAGCAGGCCGGAAGGGGGCAACTCCTACGAGCAGTACTTC,.,15,TRBJ2-7,TRBV27,TRBD1
CASSERNRGPANYGYTF,TGTGCCAGCAGTGAACGGAACAGGGGCCCTGCTAACTATGGCTACACCTTC,.,17,TRBJ1-2,TRBV25-1,TRBD1
CASSPGTSSREQYF,TGCGCCAGCAGCCCGGGGACTAGTTCCCGCGAGCAGTACTTC,.,14,TRBJ2-7,TRBV5-1,TRBD2
CASSQELRNEQFF,TGCGCCAGCAGCCAAGAGCTCCGGAATGAGCAGTTCTTC,once,13,TRBJ2-1,TRBV4-1,.
CASSQGEGQGIRSNQPQHF,TGCGCCAGCAGCCAAGGGGAGGGACAGGGCATTCGGAGCAATCAGCCCCAGCATTTT,.,19,TRBJ1-5,TRBV4-1,TRBD1